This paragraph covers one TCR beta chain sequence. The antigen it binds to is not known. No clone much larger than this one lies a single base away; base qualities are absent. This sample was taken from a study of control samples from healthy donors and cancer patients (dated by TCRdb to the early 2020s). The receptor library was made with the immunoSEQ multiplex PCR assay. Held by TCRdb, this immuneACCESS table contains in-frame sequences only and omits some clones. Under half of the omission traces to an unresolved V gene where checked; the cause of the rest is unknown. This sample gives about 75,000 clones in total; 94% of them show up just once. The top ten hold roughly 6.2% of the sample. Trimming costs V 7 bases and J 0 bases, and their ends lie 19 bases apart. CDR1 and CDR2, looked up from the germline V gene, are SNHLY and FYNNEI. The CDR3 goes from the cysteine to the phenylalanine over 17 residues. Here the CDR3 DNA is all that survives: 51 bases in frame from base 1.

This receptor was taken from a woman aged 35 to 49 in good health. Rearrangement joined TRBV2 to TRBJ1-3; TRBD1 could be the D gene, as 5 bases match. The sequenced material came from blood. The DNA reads TGTGCCAGCACTGGGCAGGGCACCAGATTCTCTGGAAACACCATATATTTT. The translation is CASTGQGTRFSGNTIYF.